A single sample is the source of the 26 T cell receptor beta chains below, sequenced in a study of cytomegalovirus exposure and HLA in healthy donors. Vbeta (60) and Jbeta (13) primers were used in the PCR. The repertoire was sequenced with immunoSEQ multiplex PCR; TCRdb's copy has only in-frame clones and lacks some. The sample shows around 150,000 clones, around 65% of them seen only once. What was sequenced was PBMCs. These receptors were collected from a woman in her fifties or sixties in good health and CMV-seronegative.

CDR3 amino acids: CASGFDDRAGGELFF. In DNA form, the CDR3 reads TGTGCTAGTGGTTTTGATGACAGGGCGGGCGGGGAGCTGTTTTTT. The J gene is TRBJ2-2, the V gene TRBV12-5; 7 positions agree with TRBD1. Germline V CDR1 and CDR2: LGHNT, FRNRAP. The CDR3 spans 15 residues. With 3 bases clipped from V and 7 bases from J, the junction kept 8 bases outside the gene matches.

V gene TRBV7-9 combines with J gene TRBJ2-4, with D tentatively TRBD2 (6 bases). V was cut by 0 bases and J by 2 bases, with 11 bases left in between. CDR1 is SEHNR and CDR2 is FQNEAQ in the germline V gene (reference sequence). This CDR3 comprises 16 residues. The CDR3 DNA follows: TGTGCCAGCAGCTTAGCAAGCGGGTCATCCAAAAACATTCAGTACTTC. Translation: CASSLASGSSKNIQYF.

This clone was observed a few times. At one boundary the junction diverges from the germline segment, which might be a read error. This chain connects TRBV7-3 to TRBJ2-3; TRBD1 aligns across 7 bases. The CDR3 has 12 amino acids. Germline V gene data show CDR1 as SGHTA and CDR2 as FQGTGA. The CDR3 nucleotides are TGTGCCAGCAGCGTAAATACAGGGGTTCATCCCTTT. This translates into CASSVNTGVHPF.

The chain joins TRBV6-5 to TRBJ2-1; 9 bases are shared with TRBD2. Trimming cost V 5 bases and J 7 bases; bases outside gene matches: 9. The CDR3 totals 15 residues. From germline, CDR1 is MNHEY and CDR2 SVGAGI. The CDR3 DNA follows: TGTGCCAGCAGTAACGGCGGGGGGGCCTGGAATGAGCAGTTCTTC. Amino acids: CASSNGGGAWNEQFF.

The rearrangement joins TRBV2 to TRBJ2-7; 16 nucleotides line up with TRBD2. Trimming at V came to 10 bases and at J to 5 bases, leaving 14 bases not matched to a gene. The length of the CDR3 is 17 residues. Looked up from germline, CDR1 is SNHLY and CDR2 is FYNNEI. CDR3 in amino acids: CATIIGTSGGARHEQYF. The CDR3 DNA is TGTGCCACTATCATTGGGACTAGCGGGGGGGCTCGGCACGAGCAGTACTTC.

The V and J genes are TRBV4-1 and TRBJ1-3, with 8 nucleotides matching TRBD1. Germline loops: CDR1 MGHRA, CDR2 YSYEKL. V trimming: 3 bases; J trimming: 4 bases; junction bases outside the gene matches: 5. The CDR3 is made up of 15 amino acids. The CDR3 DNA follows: TGCGCCAGCAGCCACGGACAGGGCTTCGGAAACACCATATATTTT. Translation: CASSHGQGFGNTIYF.

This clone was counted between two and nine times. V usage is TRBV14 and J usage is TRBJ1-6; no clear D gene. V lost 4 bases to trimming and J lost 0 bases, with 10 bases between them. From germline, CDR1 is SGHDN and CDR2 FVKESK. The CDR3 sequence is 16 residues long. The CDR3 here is CASSLFVSSYNSPLHF. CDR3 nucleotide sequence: TGTGCCAGCAGCCTTTTTGTGAGCTCCTATAATTCACCCCTCCACTTT.

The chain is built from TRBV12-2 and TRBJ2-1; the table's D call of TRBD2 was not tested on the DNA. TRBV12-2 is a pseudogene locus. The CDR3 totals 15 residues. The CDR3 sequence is CASHPDGSSYNEQFF. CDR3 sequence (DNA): TGTGCAAGTCACCCGGACGGGAGTTCCTACAATGAGCAGTTCTTC.

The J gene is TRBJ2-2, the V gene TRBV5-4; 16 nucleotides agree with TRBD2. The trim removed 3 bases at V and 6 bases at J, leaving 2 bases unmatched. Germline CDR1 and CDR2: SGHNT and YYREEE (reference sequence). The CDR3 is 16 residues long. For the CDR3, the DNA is TGTGCCAGCAGCTGGGGACTAGCGGGAGGGCCCGGGGAGCTGTTTTTT. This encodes CASSWGLAGGPGELFF.

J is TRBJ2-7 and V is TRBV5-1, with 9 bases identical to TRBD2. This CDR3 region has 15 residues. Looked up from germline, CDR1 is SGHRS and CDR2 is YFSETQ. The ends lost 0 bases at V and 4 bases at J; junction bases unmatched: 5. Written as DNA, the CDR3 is TGCGCCAGCAGCTTGGTACGTAGCGGGAGTTACGAGCAGTACTTC. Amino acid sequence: CASSLVRSGSYEQYF.

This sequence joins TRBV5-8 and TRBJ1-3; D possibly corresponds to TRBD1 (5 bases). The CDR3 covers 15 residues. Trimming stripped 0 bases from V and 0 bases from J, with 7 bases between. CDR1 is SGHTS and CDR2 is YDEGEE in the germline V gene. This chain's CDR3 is CASSLGQFSGNTIYF. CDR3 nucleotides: TGTGCCAGCAGCTTGGGACAGTTCTCTGGAAACACCATATATTTT.

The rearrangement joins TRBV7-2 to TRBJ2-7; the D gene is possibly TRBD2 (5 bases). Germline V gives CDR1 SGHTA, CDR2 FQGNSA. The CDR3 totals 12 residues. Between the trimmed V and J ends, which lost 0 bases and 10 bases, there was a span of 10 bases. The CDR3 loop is CASSLAWRVQYF. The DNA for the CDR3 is TGTGCCAGCAGCTTAGCGTGGCGGGTTCAGTACTTC.

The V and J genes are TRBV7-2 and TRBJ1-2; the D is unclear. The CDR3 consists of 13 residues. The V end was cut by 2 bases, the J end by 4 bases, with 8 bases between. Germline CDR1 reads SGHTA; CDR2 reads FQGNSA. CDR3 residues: CASSLLEFYGYTF. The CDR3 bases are TGTGCCAGCAGCTTATTAGAGTTCTATGGCTACACCTTC.

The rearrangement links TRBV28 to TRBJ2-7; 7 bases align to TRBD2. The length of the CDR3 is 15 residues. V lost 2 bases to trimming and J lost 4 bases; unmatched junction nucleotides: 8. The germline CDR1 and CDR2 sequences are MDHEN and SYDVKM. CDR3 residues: CASSLVGGPGYEQYF. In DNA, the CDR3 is TGTGCCAGCAGTTTAGTGGGAGGGCCGGGTTACGAGCAGTACTTC.

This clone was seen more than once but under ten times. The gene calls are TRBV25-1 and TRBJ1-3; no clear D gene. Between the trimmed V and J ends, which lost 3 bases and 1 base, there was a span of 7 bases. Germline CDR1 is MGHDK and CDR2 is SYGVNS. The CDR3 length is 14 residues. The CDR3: CASSDIRSGNTIYF. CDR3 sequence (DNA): TGTGCCAGCAGTGATATACGGTCTGGAAACACCATATATTTT.

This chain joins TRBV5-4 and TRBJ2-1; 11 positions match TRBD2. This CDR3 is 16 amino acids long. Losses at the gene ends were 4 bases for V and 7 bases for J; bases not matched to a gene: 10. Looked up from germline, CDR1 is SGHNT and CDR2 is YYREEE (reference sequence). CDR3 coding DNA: TGTGCCAGCAGCCCAGCCCGACTAGCGGGACCAAATGAGCAGTTCTTC. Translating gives CASSPARLAGPNEQFF.

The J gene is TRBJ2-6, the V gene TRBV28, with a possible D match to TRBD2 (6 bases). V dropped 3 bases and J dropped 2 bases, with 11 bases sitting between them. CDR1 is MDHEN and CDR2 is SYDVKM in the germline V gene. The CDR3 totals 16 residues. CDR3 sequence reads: CASSLAGGPGANVLTF. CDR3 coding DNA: TGTGCCAGCAGTTTGGCCGGGGGTCCTGGGGCCAACGTCCTGACTTTC.

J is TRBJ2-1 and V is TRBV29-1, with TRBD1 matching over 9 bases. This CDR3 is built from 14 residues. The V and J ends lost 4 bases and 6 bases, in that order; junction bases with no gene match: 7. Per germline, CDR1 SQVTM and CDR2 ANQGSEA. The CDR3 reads CSVAGDRDRNEQFF. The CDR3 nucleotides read TGCAGCGTTGCCGGGGACAGGGACCGCAATGAGCAGTTCTTC.

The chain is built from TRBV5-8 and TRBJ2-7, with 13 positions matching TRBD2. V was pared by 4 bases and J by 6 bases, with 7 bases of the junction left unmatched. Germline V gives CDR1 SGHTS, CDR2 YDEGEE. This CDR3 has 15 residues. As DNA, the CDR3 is TGTGCCAGCAGCCTGGGACTAGCGGGGCAGGGCGAGCAGTACTTC. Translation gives CASSLGLAGQGEQYF.

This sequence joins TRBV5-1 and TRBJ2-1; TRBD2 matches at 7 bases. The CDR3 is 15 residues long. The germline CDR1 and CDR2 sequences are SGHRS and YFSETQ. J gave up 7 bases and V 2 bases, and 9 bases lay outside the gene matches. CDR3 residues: CASSFGGRVDNEQFF. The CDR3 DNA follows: TGCGCCAGCAGCTTCGGCGGGAGAGTTGATAATGAGCAGTTCTTC. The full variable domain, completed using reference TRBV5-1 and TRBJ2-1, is KAGVTQTPRYLIKTRGQQVTLSCSPISGHRSVSWYQQTPGQGLQFLFEYFSETQRNKGNFPGRFSGRQFSNSRSEMNVSTLELGDSALYLCASSFGGRVDNEQFFGPGTRLTVL.

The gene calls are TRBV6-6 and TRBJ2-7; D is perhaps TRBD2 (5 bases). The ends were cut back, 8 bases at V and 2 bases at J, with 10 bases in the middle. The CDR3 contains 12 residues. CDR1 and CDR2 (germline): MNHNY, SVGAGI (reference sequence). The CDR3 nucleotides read TGTGCCAGCGGCGGGCGTACCTACGAGCAGTACTTC. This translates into CASGGRTYEQYF.

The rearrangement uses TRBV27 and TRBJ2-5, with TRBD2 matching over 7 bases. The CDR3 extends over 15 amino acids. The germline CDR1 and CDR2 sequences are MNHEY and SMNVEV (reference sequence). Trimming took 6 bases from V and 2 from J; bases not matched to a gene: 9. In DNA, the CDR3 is TGTGCCAGCAGCATCGGCGGGAGAAGTCAAGAGACCCAGTACTTC. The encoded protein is CASSIGGRSQETQYF.

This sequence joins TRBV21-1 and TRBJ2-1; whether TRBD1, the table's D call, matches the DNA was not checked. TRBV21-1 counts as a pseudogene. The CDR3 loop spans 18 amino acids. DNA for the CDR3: TGTGCCAGCAGCAAAGCCTTCTGGTACGGGACAACCTACAATGAGCAGTTCTTC. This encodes CASSKAFWYGTTYNEQFF.

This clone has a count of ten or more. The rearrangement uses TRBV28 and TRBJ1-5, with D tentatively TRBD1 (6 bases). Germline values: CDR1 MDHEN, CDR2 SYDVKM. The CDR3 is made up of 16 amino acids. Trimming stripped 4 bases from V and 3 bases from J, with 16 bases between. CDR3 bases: TGTGCCAGCAGTTCCCCTAGACAGGATAACAATCAGCCCCAGCATTTT. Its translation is CASSSPRQDNNQPQHF.

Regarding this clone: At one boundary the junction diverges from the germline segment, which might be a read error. CDR3 residues: CASSLEGQGQQTQYF. The CDR3 DNA follows: TGTGCCAGCAGCTTAGAAGGACAGGGCCAACAGACCCAGTACTTC. J is TRBJ2-5 and V is TRBV7-9, with TRBD1 matching over 8 bases. The CDR3 contains 15 residues. CDR1 and CDR2 from the germline V gene are SEHNR and FQNEAQ (reference sequence).

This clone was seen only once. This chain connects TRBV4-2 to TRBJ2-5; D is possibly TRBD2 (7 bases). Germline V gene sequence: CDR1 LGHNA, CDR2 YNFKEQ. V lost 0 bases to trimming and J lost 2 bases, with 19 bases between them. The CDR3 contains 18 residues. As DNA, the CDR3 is TGTGCCAGCAGCCAAGATCCCGGGGGGCGGTCCAGGCAAGAGACCCAGTACTTC. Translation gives CASSQDPGGRSRQETQYF.